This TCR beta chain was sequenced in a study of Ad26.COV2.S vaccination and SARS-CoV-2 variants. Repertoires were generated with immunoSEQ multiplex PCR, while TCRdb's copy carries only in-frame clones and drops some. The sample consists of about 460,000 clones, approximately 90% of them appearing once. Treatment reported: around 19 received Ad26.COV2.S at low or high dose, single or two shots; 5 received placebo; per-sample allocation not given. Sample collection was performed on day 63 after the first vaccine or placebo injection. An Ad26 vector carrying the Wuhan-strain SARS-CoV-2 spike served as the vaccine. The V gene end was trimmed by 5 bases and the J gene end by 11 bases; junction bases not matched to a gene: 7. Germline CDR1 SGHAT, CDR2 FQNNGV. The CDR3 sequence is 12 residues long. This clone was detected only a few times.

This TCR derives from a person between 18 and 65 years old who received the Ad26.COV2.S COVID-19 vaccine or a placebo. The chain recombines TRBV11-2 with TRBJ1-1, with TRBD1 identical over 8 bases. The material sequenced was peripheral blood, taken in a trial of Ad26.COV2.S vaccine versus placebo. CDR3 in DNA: TGTGCCAGCAGCGCGTTGACAGGGGCGGCTTTCTTT. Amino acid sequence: CASSALTGAAFF.